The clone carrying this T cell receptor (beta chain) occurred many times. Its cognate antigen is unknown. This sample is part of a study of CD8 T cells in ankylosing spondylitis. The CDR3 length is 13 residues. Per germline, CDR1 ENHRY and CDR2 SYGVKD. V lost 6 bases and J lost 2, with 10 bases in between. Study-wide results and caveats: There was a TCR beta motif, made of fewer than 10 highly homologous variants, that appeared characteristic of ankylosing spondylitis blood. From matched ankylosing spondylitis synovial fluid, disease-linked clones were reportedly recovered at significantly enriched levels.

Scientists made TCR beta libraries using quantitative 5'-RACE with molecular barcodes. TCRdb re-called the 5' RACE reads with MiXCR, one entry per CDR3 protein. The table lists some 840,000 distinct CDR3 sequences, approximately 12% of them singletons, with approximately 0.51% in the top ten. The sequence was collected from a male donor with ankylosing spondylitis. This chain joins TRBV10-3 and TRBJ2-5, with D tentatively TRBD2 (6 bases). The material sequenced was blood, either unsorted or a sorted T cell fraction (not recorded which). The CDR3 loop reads CAIRDYPQETQYF. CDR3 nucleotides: TGTGCCATCAGGGACTACCCTCAAGAGACCCAGTACTTC.